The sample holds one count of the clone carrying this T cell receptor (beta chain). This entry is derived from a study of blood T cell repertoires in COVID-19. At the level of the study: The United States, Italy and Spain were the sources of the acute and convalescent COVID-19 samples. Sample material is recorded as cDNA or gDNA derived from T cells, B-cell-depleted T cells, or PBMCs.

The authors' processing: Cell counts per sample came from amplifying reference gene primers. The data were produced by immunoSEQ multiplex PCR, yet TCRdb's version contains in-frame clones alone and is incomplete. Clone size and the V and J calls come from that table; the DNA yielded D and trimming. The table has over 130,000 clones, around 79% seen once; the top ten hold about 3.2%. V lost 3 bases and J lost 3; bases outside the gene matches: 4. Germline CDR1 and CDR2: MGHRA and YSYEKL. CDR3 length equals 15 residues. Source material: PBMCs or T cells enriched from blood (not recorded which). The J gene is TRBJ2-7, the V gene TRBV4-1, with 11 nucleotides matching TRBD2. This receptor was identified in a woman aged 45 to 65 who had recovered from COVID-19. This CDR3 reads CASSHTSGRDYEQYF. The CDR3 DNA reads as TGCGCCAGCAGCCATACTAGCGGGAGAGACTACGAGCAGTACTTC.